This T cell receptor beta chain comes out of a study of T-cell reconstitution after alpha-beta-depleted transplantation in children. Unique molecular identifiers tagged the TCRbeta library. In TCRdb, the PCR reads were re-called with MiXCR into one record per CDR3 protein. This sample has approximately 300,000 distinct CDR3 sequences, with 11% found just once. CDR1 SGHRS and CDR2 YFSETQ come from the germline V gene. The CDR3 extends over 17 amino acids. V dropped 0 bases and J dropped 0 bases, with 10 bases sitting between them. This clonotype was found many times. The clonotype was recovered from a male patient under 10 years old who had a stem cell transplant for chronic granulomatous disease, so the T cells may come from the graft donor. This specimen consisted of peripheral blood, obtained 180 days after TCRalphabeta/CD19-depleted stem cell transplant. The chain links TRBV5-1 to TRBJ1-6, with unresolved D. The CDR3, as DNA: TGCGCCAGCAGCTTGGTATCCTCACTCTCCTATAATTCACCCCTCCACTTT. Translating gives CASSLVSSLSYNSPLHF.